A selection of T cell receptor beta chains follows, all from one sample in a study of shared clonotypes between healthy human individuals. This table comes from immunoSEQ multiplex PCR, and its TCRdb copy is limited to in-frame clones, with some not included. This table has some 1 million clones, around 74% appearing once. Sequencing input: memory CD4+ T cells sorted from blood. The source of these receptors is a man aged 18 to 30 in good health. The conserved cysteine and the conserved F or W are not part of the CDR3 here.

J gene: TRBJ2-7; CDR3 length: 13; V gene: TRBV7-2; CDR3 protein: ASSLVSGGSYEQY
J gene: TRBJ1-6; CDR3 length: 11; V gene: TRBV2; CDR3 protein: ASTYRVGSPLH
J gene: TRBJ2-7; CDR3 length: 11; V gene: TRBV30; CDR3 protein: AWSLGHPYEQY
J gene: TRBJ2-1; CDR3 length: 12; V gene: TRBV6-6; CDR3 protein: ASIPLTSVGEQF
J gene: TRBJ1-3; CDR3 length: 14; V gene: TRBV10-1; CDR3 protein: ASLLQDYFSGNTIY
J gene: TRBJ2-5; CDR3 length: 11; V gene: TRBV7-7; CDR3 protein: ASSLGDQETQY
J gene: TRBJ2-7; CDR3 length: 13; V gene: TRBV18; CDR3 protein: ASSPISGKFHEQY
J gene: TRBJ2-7; CDR3 length: 10; V gene: TRBV2; CDR3 protein: ASGSDYYEQY
J gene: TRBJ2-5; CDR3 length: 13; V gene: TRBV6-1; CDR3 protein: ASSPTGGGLTTQY
J gene: TRBJ1-2; CDR3 length: 14; V gene: TRBV5-1; CDR3 protein: ASRETTGEGTFGYT
J gene: TRBJ2-3; CDR3 length: 13; V gene: TRBV5-1; CDR3 protein: ASSVNAGATDTQY
J gene: TRBJ2-7; CDR3 length: 14; V gene: TRBV14; CDR3 protein: ASSALGSGTPYEQY
J gene: TRBJ2-3; CDR3 length: 13; V gene: TRBV30; CDR3 protein: AWSVLRGGTDTQY
J gene: TRBJ1-1; CDR3 length: 12; V gene: TRBV5-8; CDR3 protein: ASRRAYRATEAF
J gene: TRBJ1-5; CDR3 length: 12; V gene: TRBV19; CDR3 protein: ASRLDWSNQPQH
J gene: TRBJ2-3; CDR3 length: 14; V gene: TRBV5-1; CDR3 protein: ASSLGLASLADTQY
J gene: TRBJ2-7; CDR3 length: 13; V gene: TRBV12-5; CDR3 protein: ASGLVDGSYYEQY
J gene: TRBJ2-7; CDR3 length: 11; V gene: TRBV6-6; CDR3 protein: ASSHGSSYEQY
J gene: TRBJ2-2; CDR3 length: 12; V gene: TRBV6-1; CDR3 protein: ASRGKTNTGELF
J gene: TRBJ2-5; CDR3 length: 13; V gene: TRBV28; CDR3 protein: AILGGSAGRETQY
J gene: TRBJ2-3; CDR3 length: 14; V gene: TRBV7-6; CDR3 protein: ASSLAGLASTDTQY
J gene: TRBJ1-2; CDR3 length: 12; V gene: TRBV7-9; CDR3 protein: ASSFIRDGGSST
J gene: TRBJ2-1; CDR3 length: 12; V gene: TRBV29-1; CDR3 protein: SVAWGALFNEQF
J gene: TRBJ2-3; CDR3 length: 12; V gene: TRBV2; CDR3 protein: ASRPTSGTDTQY
J gene: TRBJ1-2; CDR3 length: 12; V gene: TRBV6-4; CDR3 protein: ASSKTVPSYGYT
J gene: TRBJ2-1; CDR3 length: 11; V gene: TRBV18; CDR3 protein: ASSPPSPREQF
J gene: TRBJ1-4; CDR3 length: 13; V gene: TRBV30; CDR3 protein: AWSVSVIANEKLF
J gene: TRBJ2-6; CDR3 length: 15; V gene: TRBV5-5; CDR3 protein: ASSLWDSPSGANVLT
J gene: TRBJ1-3; CDR3 length: 14; V gene: TRBV11-2; CDR3 protein: ASSLGAGNSGNTIY
J gene: TRBJ1-4; CDR3 length: 13; V gene: TRBV9; CDR3 protein: ASSVGPSSNEKLF
J gene: TRBJ2-7; CDR3 length: 12; V gene: TRBV10-2; CDR3 protein: ASSDSGVSYEQY
J gene: TRBJ2-1; CDR3 length: 12; V gene: TRBV6-6; CDR3 protein: ASVGSGGQGEQF
J gene: TRBJ2-7; CDR3 length: 12; V gene: TRBV11-2; CDR3 protein: ASSLEPQRDEQY
J gene: TRBJ2-7; CDR3 length: 13; V gene: TRBV10-2; CDR3 protein: ASGLGLAGRGEQY
J gene: TRBJ1-6; CDR3 length: 11; V gene: TRBV25-1; CDR3 protein: ASSGAAVSPLH
J gene: TRBJ1-6; CDR3 length: 13; V gene: TRBV6-4; CDR3 protein: ASSELSGGNSPLH
J gene: TRBJ2-7; CDR3 length: 13; V gene: TRBV7-8; CDR3 protein: ASSLGRAGGSEQY
J gene: TRBJ2-1; CDR3 length: 11; V gene: TRBV7-2; CDR3 protein: ASSFPGTRTQF
J gene: TRBJ2-7; CDR3 length: 13; V gene: TRBV5-1; CDR3 protein: ASSLGGGQDYEQY
J gene: TRBJ1-2; CDR3 length: 11; V gene: TRBV28; CDR3 protein: ASSRDRYYGYT
J gene: TRBJ2-4; CDR3 length: 14; V gene: TRBV10-2; CDR3 protein: ASSSGLAGAENIQY
J gene: TRBJ2-5; CDR3 length: 11; V gene: TRBV18; CDR3 protein: ASSPQQQETQY
J gene: TRBJ1-2; CDR3 length: 10; V gene: TRBV30; CDR3 protein: AWGRQVGGYT
J gene: TRBJ2-5; CDR3 length: 12; V gene: TRBV10-1; CDR3 protein: ATSRGEAGETQY
J gene: TRBJ2-3; CDR3 length: 10; V gene: TRBV9; CDR3 protein: ASSVDLDTQY
J gene: TRBJ2-5; CDR3 length: 12; V gene: TRBV5-1; CDR3 protein: ASSQGTGGETQY
J gene: TRBJ1-3; CDR3 length: 16; V gene: TRBV9; CDR3 protein: ASSVGRPGDYVGNTIY
J gene: TRBJ1-6; CDR3 length: 12; V gene: TRBV5-1; CDR3 protein: ASSPGPEPSPLH
J gene: TRBJ2-1; CDR3 length: 13; V gene: TRBV4-1; CDR3 protein: ASSQPRDVYNEQF